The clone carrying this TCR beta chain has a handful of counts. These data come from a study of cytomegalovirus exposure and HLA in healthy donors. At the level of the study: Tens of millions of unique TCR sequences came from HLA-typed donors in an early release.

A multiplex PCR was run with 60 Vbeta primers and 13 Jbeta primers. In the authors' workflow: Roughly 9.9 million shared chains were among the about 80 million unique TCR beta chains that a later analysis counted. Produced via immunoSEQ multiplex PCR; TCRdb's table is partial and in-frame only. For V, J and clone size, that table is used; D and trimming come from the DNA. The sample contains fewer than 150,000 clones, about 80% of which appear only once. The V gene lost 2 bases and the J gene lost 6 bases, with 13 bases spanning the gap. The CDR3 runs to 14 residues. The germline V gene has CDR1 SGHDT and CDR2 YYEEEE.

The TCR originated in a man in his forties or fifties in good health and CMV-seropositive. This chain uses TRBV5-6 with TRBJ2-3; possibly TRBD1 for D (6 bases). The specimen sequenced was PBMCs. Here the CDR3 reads CASSFLERGDTQYF. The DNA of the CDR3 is TGTGCCAGCAGCTTTTTAGAGAGGGGGGATACGCAGTATTTT.